The 19 T cell receptor beta chains below all came from one sample that was sequenced in a study of graft-versus-host responses after intestinal transplantation. TCRdb's copy holds only in-frame clones and misses some; the assay was immunoSEQ multiplex PCR. The sample lists around 54,000 clones; about 89% were seen once. Sequencing was performed on PBMCs, taken 650 to 670 days after intestinal transplant. The origin of the receptors is a human patient who received an intestinal transplant, so some T cells may come from the graft donor.

V gene TRBV5-4 combines with J gene TRBJ1-1; D is perhaps TRBD1 (6 bases). CDR3 length equals 13 residues. Germline CDR1 is SGHNT and CDR2 is YYREEE (reference sequence). The V gene lost 4 bases and the J gene lost 1 base, with 8 bases spanning the gap. For the CDR3, the DNA is TGTGCCAGCAGCCGGGACACGAACACTGAAGCTTTCTTT. It encodes CASSRDTNTEAFF.

This clone has just one count. The chain recombines TRBV7-9 with TRBJ1-4, with unresolved D. The CDR3 covers 12 residues. Germline CDR1 and CDR2: SEHNR and FQNEAQ (reference sequence). V lost 1 base, J lost 8 bases, and 5 bases lay in between. This CDR3 is CASSLDREKLFF. CDR3 bases: TGTGCCAGCAGCTTAGACCGGGAAAAACTGTTTTTT.

This chain links TRBV30 with TRBJ2-1, with D possibly being TRBD2 (5 bases). With 0 bases removed from V and 0 bases from J, the gap between germline ends came to 9 bases. Germline V gene data show CDR1 as GTSNPN and CDR2 as SVGIG (reference sequence). The CDR3 has 15 residues. CDR3 nucleotides: TGTGCCTGGAGTGTACTGAGCGGCTCCTACAATGAGCAGTTCTTC. It codes for CAWSVLSGSYNEQFF.

This sequence joins TRBV7-8 and TRBJ1-1; possible D gene TRBD1, 6 bases. CDR3 length: 14 amino acids. Germline-derived CDR1 and CDR2 are SGHVS and FQNEAQ. Deletions cut 1 base from V and 3 bases from J, with 9 bases between. The CDR3 coding sequence is TGTGCCAGCAGCTTAGGCACAGGGCACACTGAAGCTTTCTTT. This gives the protein CASSLGTGHTEAFF.

This rearrangement joins TRBV9 to TRBJ1-2, with a weak D call TRBD1 (6 bases). V was trimmed by 3 bases and J by 4 bases, leaving 10 bases between them. The CDR3 has 13 residues. Germline V gives CDR1 SGDLS, CDR2 YYNGEE. CDR3: CASSAQGSYGYTF. The CDR3, as DNA: TGTGCCAGCAGCGCACAGGGTTCCTATGGCTACACCTTC. The full variable domain, rest sourced from reference TRBV9 and TRBJ1-2, is DSGVTQTPKHLITATGQRVTLRCSPRSGDLSVYWYQQSLDQGLQFLIQYYNGEERAKGNILERFSAQQFPDLHSELNLSSLELGDSALYFCASSAQGSYGYTFGSGTRLTVV.

The rearrangement links TRBV18 to TRBJ1-3; D may be TRBD1 (6 bases). Germline CDR1 reads KGHSH; CDR2 reads LQKENI. Trimming took off 5 bases at V and 0 bases at J, with 14 bases between the two ends. The CDR3 runs to 16 residues. This chain's CDR3 is CASSIQGANSGNTIYF. The CDR3 nucleotides are TGTGCCAGCTCAATACAGGGAGCGAACTCTGGAAACACCATATATTTT.

The rearrangement links TRBV10-3 to TRBJ2-3; D is perhaps TRBD2 (6 bases). This CDR3 is built from 14 residues. Germline values: CDR1 ENHRY, CDR2 SYGVKD. V was clipped by 7 bases and J by 1 base, with 12 bases between them. The CDR3 coding sequence is TGTGCCATCAACGGGGGTTTGGGCACAGATACGCAGTATTTT. It encodes CAINGGLGTDTQYF.

This chain links TRBV7-9 with TRBJ2-1; TRBD2 matches 13 bases. The ends lost 5 bases at V and 8 bases at J; junction bases unmatched: 9. The CDR3 is 16 amino acids. The germline V gene has CDR1 SEHNR and CDR2 FQNEAQ (reference sequence). CDR3 loop: CASSRGTSGTGDEQFF. The CDR3 DNA reads as TGTGCCAGCAGCAGGGGGACTAGCGGGACCGGCGATGAGCAGTTCTTC.

The gene calls are TRBV5-1 and TRBJ1-1; D call uncertain. Germline V CDR1 and CDR2: SGHRS, YFSETQ. The CDR3 extends over 14 amino acids. V lost 0 bases and J lost 0, with 6 bases in between. DNA for the CDR3: TGCGCCAGCAGCTTGGTCGATTTGAACACTGAAGCTTTCTTT. This gives the protein CASSLVDLNTEAFF.

The chain has TRBV7-2 and TRBJ1-4; no firm D call. The CDR3 has 12 residues. Germline V gene data show CDR1 as SGHTA and CDR2 as FQGNSA. The V gene lost 5 bases and the J gene lost 12 bases, with 13 bases spanning the gap. The CDR3 loop is CASSVSKVELFF. The CDR3 bases are TGTGCCAGCAGCGTTTCGAAGGTTGAACTGTTTTTT.

The V call is TRBV10-1, the J call TRBJ2-7; 8 bases agree with TRBD2. CDR3 length: 13 amino acids. Germline assignment: CDR1 WNHNN and CDR2 SYGVQD (reference sequence). The J segment lost 5 bases and the V segment lost 4 bases, leaving 4 bases of the junction unmatched. The chain's CDR3 is CASSVLAGNEQYF. CDR3 in DNA: TGCGCCAGCAGTGTTTTAGCGGGGAACGAGCAGTACTTC.

J is TRBJ1-1 and V is TRBV10-3, with 9 bases fitting TRBD1. CDR3 length: 13 residues. Per the germline V gene, CDR1 is ENHRY and CDR2 is SYGVKD. Unmatched junction bases numbered 3, after V lost 9 bases and J lost 1 base. The CDR3 sequence: CAIRQGENTEAFF. The CDR3 bases are TGTGCCATACGACAGGGGGAGAACACTGAAGCTTTCTTT.

The CDR3 DNA reads TGTGCCAGCTCACCACCGGGGCATCGCGTGTCCCAGTACTTC. Translating it yields CASSPPGHRVSQYF. V and J are TRBV18 and TRBJ2-5; tentative D call: TRBD1 (5 bases). The germline gives CDR1 KGHSH, CDR2 LQKENI. The CDR3 contains 14 residues. Trimming took off 0 bases at V and 9 bases at J, with 14 bases between the two ends.

V gene TRBV19 combines with J gene TRBJ1-6, with D possibly being TRBD1 (6 bases). This CDR3 is 15 amino acids long. Trimming stripped 5 bases from V and 3 bases from J, with 11 bases between. CDR1 LNHDA and CDR2 SQIVND come from the germline V gene (reference sequence). The DNA of the CDR3 is TGTGCCAGTAGTGACCGGACAGTCTATAATTCACCCCTCCACTTT. Translated, it gives CASSDRTVYNSPLHF.

Worth noting for this clone: The same CDR3 arises from other DNA sequences in this sample as well. The V and J genes are TRBV7-9 and TRBJ2-3; a weak D match, TRBD2 (6 bases). V lost 2 bases and J lost 2, with 11 bases in between. This CDR3 is built from 15 residues. From germline, CDR1 is SEHNR and CDR2 FQNEAQ (reference sequence). In DNA, the CDR3 is TGTGCCAGCAGCTTAAGCGGCGGGGTCACAGATACGCAGTATTTT. Translation gives CASSLSGGVTDTQYF.

The chain is built from TRBV6-5 and TRBJ2-3, with a weak D call TRBD1 (7 bases). Germline V lookup: CDR1 MNHEY, CDR2 SVGAGI. The CDR3 runs to 15 residues. V was clipped by 5 bases and J by 3 bases, with 15 bases between them. The DNA for the CDR3 is TGTGCCAGCAGTGGGGGGACAGCCGGAACAGATACGCAGTATTTT. This codes for CASSGGTAGTDTQYF.

The rearrangement uses TRBV5-1 and TRBJ2-5, with no clear D. V shed 3 bases and J shed 2 bases, with 8 bases lying between them. The CDR3 has 13 residues. Germline V lookup: CDR1 SGHRS, CDR2 YFSETQ. The CDR3 nucleotides are TGCGCCAGCAGCTGGCGGATACAAGAGACCCAGTACTTC. This sequence encodes CASSWRIQETQYF.

The chain uses TRBV5-4 and TRBJ2-4; either TRBD1 or TRBD2 may supply D (6 bases each). Between the trimmed V and J ends, which lost 2 bases and 1 base, there was a span of 7 bases. Germline V gene lookup returns CDR1 SGHNT and CDR2 YYREEE (reference sequence). The CDR3 sequence is 14 residues long. Here the CDR3 reads CASSLGGAKNIQYF. CDR3 bases: TGTGCCAGCAGCTTAGGGGGGGCCAAAAACATTCAGTACTTC. The full variable domain, with the rest looked up from reference TRBV5-4 and TRBJ2-4, is ETGVTQSPTHLIKTRGQQVTLRCSSQSGHNTVSWYQQALGQGPQFIFQYYREEENGRGNFPPRFSGLQFPNYSSELNVNALELDDSALYLCASSLGGAKNIQYFGAGTRLSVL.

The chain carries TRBV6-4 and TRBJ2-2, with D possibly TRBD2 on 6 matching bases. This CDR3 region has 13 residues. V was clipped by 4 bases and J by 3 bases, with 6 bases between them. Germline V CDR1 and CDR2: MRHNA, SNTAGT. The CDR3 coding sequence is TGTGCCAGCAGTGCGGGGGACACCGGGGAGCTGTTTTTT. Its protein product is CASSAGDTGELFF.